Listed below are T cell receptor beta chains from one sample, sequenced in a study of blood T cell repertoires in COVID-19. Clones were sequenced by immunoSEQ multiplex PCR, and TCRdb holds only the in-frame ones, with some missing. Found here are about 280,000 clones, 65% to 90% of them singletons; the top ten hold around 5.5%. Sequenced input: peripheral blood. The source of these receptors is a man aged 50 to 59 with active or convalescent COVID-19. Both conserved end residues are part of each CDR3. Fields, in order: CDR3 protein, CDR3 DNA, clone size, J gene, V gene, D gene. The D gene is left open where the match is weak. The size of a clone is reported for some rows only, either as once, few or many, or as a class for expanded clones.

CDR3aa: CASSLTGNQPQHF
CDR3nt: TGTGCCAGCAGTTTAACAGGCAATCAGCCCCAGCATTTT
abundance: few
j_gene: TRBJ1-5
v_gene: TRBV12-3/TRBV12-4
d_gene: -

CDR3aa: CASSLGTSGSGELFF
CDR3nt: TGCGCCAGCAGCTTAGGGACTAGCGGGAGCGGGGAGCTGTTTTTT
abundance: -
j_gene: TRBJ2-2
v_gene: TRBV5-1
d_gene: TRBD2

CDR3aa: CASSEQTLAGNEQFF
CDR3nt: TGTGCCAGCAGCGAACAAACTCTAGCGGGCAATGAGCAGTTCTTC
abundance: -
j_gene: TRBJ2-1
v_gene: TRBV7-2
d_gene: TRBD2

CDR3aa: CASSEDSYGYTF
CDR3nt: TGTGCCAGCAGTGAGGACAGCTATGGCTACACCTTC
abundance: -
j_gene: TRBJ1-2
v_gene: TRBV2
d_gene: -

CDR3aa: CASSPLSAGGLQFF
CDR3nt: TGTGCCAGCAGCCCCCTGTCAGCGGGAGGGCTCCAGTTCTTC
abundance: -
j_gene: TRBJ2-1
v_gene: TRBV11-2
d_gene: TRBD2

CDR3aa: CSVDEGVTFF
CDR3nt: TGCAGCGTTGATGAGGGGGTAACTTTCTTT
abundance: -
j_gene: TRBJ1-1
v_gene: TRBV29-1
d_gene: -

CDR3aa: CASSLQGNTIYF
CDR3nt: TGTGCCAGCAGCTTGCAGGGAAACACCATATATTTT
abundance: -
j_gene: TRBJ1-3
v_gene: TRBV5-4
d_gene: -

CDR3aa: CASSVVSNTGELFF
CDR3nt: TGTGCCAGCAGCGTAGTTTCTAACACCGGGGAGCTGTTTTTT
abundance: -
j_gene: TRBJ2-2
v_gene: TRBV9
d_gene: -

CDR3aa: CATSDPGPHNEQFF
CDR3nt: TGTGCCACCAGTGACCCTGGGCCGCACAATGAGCAGTTCTTC
abundance: -
j_gene: TRBJ2-1
v_gene: TRBV24-1
d_gene: -

CDR3aa: CASSPRGWENEKLFF
CDR3nt: TGTGCCAGTAGTCCCCGAGGATGGGAGAATGAAAAACTGTTTTTT
abundance: -
j_gene: TRBJ1-4
v_gene: TRBV19
d_gene: -

CDR3aa: CSVLDWGGADEKLFF
CDR3nt: TGCAGCGTACTGGATTGGGGGGGCGCGGATGAAAAACTGTTTTTT
abundance: -
j_gene: TRBJ1-4
v_gene: TRBV29-1
d_gene: -

CDR3aa: CASSFADTQYF
CDR3nt: TGTGCCAGCAGTTTCGCAGATACGCAGTATTTT
abundance: once
j_gene: TRBJ2-3
v_gene: TRBV28
d_gene: -

CDR3aa: CAWSRTDRTDGEPQHF
CDR3nt: TGTGCCTGGAGTCGAACGGATCGGACAGATGGGGAGCCCCAGCATTTT
abundance: -
j_gene: TRBJ1-5
v_gene: TRBV30
d_gene: -